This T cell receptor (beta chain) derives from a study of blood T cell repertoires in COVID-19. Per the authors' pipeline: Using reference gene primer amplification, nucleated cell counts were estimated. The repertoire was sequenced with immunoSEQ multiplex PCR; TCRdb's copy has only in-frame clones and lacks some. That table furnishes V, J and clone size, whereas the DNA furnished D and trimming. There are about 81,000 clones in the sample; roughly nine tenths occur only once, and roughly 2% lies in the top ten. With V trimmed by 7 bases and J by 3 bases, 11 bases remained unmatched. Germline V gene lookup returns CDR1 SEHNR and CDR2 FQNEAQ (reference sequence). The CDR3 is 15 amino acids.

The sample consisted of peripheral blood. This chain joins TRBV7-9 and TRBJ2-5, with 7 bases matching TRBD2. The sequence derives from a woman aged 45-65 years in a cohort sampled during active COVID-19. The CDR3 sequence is CASMASGGLKETQYF. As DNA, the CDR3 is TGTGCCAGCATGGCTAGCGGAGGACTTAAAGAGACCCAGTACTTC.